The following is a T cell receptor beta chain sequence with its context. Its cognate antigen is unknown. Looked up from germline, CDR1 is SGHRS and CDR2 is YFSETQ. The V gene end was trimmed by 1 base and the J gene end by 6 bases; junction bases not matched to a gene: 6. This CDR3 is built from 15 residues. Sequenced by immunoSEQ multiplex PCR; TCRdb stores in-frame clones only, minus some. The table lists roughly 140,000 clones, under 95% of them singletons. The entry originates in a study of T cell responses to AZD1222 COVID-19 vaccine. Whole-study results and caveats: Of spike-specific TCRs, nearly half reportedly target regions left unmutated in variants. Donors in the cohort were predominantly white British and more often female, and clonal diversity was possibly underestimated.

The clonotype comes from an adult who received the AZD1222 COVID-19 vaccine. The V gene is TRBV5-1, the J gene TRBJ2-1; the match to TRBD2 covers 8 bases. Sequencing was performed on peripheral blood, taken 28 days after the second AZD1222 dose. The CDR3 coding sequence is TGCGCCAGCAGCTTGAGCGGGAGCCCCCTCAATGAGCAGTTCTTC. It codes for CASSLSGSPLNEQFF.